Only a few counts were recorded for the clone carrying this TCR beta chain. The data were obtained in a study of cytomegalovirus exposure and HLA in healthy donors. Study-wide background: The same platform used for the 650 to 700 first-cohort repertoires was also used for the approximately 120 validation repertoires, as a later analysis reported.

Trimming stripped 6 bases from V and 10 bases from J, with 12 bases between. There are 12 residues in the CDR3. CDR1 and CDR2 (germline): MNHEY, SVGAGI. The repertoire was sequenced with immunoSEQ multiplex PCR; TCRdb's copy has only in-frame clones and lacks some. This sample has about 130,000 clones; roughly 86% occur once, and the top ten carry roughly 1.4%. V usage is TRBV6-5 and J usage is TRBJ1-4; D ambiguous. This clonotype was sampled from a man younger than 45 in good health and CMV-seronegative. The sequencing sample was made of PBMCs. The CDR3 reads CASRSPGGKLFF. CDR3 nucleotides: TGTGCCAGCAGATCTCCAGGTGGAAAACTGTTTTTT.